These 20 T cell receptor beta chains originate from one sample sequenced in a study of blood T cell repertoires in COVID-19. Only in-frame clones appear in the TCRdb table, and some are missing; sequencing was by immunoSEQ multiplex PCR. The table has 200,000 to 250,000 clones, 82% seen once. Sequenced material: peripheral blood. These receptors were taken from a woman older than 75 with COVID-19, enrolled during active disease.

The sample holds a few counts of this clone. The chain couples TRBV5-6 to TRBJ1-5, with D tentatively TRBD1 (5 bases). This CDR3 contains 17 residues. The V and J ends lost 0 bases and 1 base respectively, with 14 bases between them. In germline, CDR1 is SGHDT, CDR2 YYEEEE. CDR3 amino acids: CASSLAGGHISNQPQHF. The CDR3 region has the DNA TGTGCCAGCAGCTTGGCCGGCGGACACATAAGCAATCAGCCCCAGCATTTT.

About this clone itself: In the same sample, other DNA sequences code for this CDR3. CDR3 nucleotides: TGTGCCAGCAGCGTAGGGGGACAGGGGGCTACTAATGAAAAACTGTTTTTT. It codes for CASSVGGQGATNEKLFF. V gene TRBV9 combines with J gene TRBJ1-4; 12 bases line up with TRBD1. The CDR3 loop spans 17 amino acids. V was clipped by 0 bases and J by 2 bases; unmatched bases: 2. Germline assignment: CDR1 SGDLS and CDR2 YYNGEE.

The chain employs TRBV5-1 and TRBJ1-2; TRBD1 is a possible D gene (6 bases). CDR1 SGHRS and CDR2 YFSETQ come from the germline V gene. V was cut by 4 bases and J by 4 bases, with 14 bases left in between. The CDR3 runs to 14 residues. Here the CDR3 reads CASSVTGSSYGYTF. The CDR3 DNA follows: TGCGCCAGCAGCGTGACAGGTTCGTCCTATGGCTACACCTTC.

The rearrangement links TRBV28 to TRBJ2-1; D is possibly TRBD2 (6 bases). Trimming took 9 bases from V and 9 from J, leaving 21 bases between them. CDR3 length: 14 residues. CDR1 and CDR2 (germline): MDHEN, SYDVKM. CDR3 amino acids: CASHPGLRMGEQFF. DNA of the CDR3: TGTGCCAGTCACCCGGGACTCCGGATGGGTGAGCAGTTCTTC.

This clone was seen a few times. The chain has TRBV11-2 and TRBJ2-5, with D perhaps matching TRBD2 (6 bases). Trimming took off 2 bases at V and 5 bases at J, with 12 bases between the two ends. The CDR3 runs to 14 residues. CDR1 SGHAT and CDR2 FQNNGV come from the germline V gene. CDR3 residues: CASSLNSGRETQYF. CDR3 nucleotides: TGTGCCAGCAGCTTAAACTCGGGGAGGGAGACCCAGTACTTC.

The V call is TRBV18, the J call TRBJ2-1, with D hard to call. V lost 2 bases and J 6 bases, leaving 11 bases between the germline ends. Germline values: CDR1 KGHSH, CDR2 LQKENI. The CDR3 contains 14 residues. The CDR3 is CASSPSAARNEQFF. CDR3 nucleotides: TGTGCCAGCTCACCATCGGCGGCCCGCAATGAGCAGTTCTTC.

V and J are TRBV5-6 and TRBJ1-1, with D possibly TRBD1 on 5 matching bases. Between the trimmed V and J ends, which lost 0 bases and 4 bases, there was a span of 13 bases. This CDR3 is built from 15 residues. Germline lookup yields CDR1 SGHDT and CDR2 YYEEEE. As DNA, the CDR3 is TGTGCCAGCAGCTTGGCGGGGGACTACTTCACTGAAGCTTTCTTT. Protein product: CASSLAGDYFTEAFF.

The chain recombines TRBV5-4 with TRBJ2-1; D remains unclear. Germline CDR1 SGHNT, CDR2 YYREEE (reference sequence). CDR3 length: 15 residues. V was cut by 1 base and J by 7 bases, with 15 bases left in between. CDR3 DNA: TGTGCCAGCAGCTTGAAACAGATCTGGTGGAATGAGCAGTTCTTC. It yields the protein CASSLKQIWWNEQFF. Full variable domain (outside the CDR3, taken from reference TRBV5-4 and TRBJ2-1): ETGVTQSPTHLIKTRGQQVTLRCSSQSGHNTVSWYQQALGQGPQFIFQYYREEENGRGNFPPRFSGLQFPNYSSELNVNALELDDSALYLCASSLKQIWWNEQFFGPGTRLTVL.

This clone was observed a single time. The rearrangement links TRBV4-3 to TRBJ2-3; a possible D gene is TRBD2 (7 bases). The CDR3 sequence is 16 residues long. V was clipped by 1 base and J by 1 base, with 12 bases between them. Germline values: CDR1 LGHNA, CDR2 YSLEER. The CDR3 DNA sequence: TGCGCCAGCAGCCAAGGTCAAGGGGGGGGCACAGATACGCAGTATTTT. It yields the protein CASSQGQGGGTDTQYF.

This clone was recorded once. The rearrangement uses TRBV7-8 and TRBJ2-7; maybe TRBD2 (6 bases). Germline lookup yields CDR1 SGHVS and CDR2 FQNEAQ. V lost 4 bases to trimming and J lost 6 bases, with 13 bases between them. This CDR3 has 13 residues. This CDR3 reads CASSSDYFGEQYF. DNA for the CDR3: TGTGCCAGCAGCTCGGACTACTTCGGCGAGCAGTACTTC.

This rearrangement joins TRBV5-1 to TRBJ2-1; no reliable D call. Trimming shortened V by 0 bases and J by 2 bases, and 6 bases separated the two germline ends. Germline lookup yields CDR1 SGHRS and CDR2 YFSETQ. The CDR3 length is 14 residues. The CDR3 reads CASSLAVPYNEQFF. The DNA for the CDR3 is TGCGCCAGCAGCTTGGCCGTCCCCTACAATGAGCAGTTCTTC.

The chain is built from TRBV5-5 and TRBJ1-2; 10 bases map to TRBD1. This CDR3 contains 15 residues. J was trimmed by 5 bases and V by 2 bases; bases with no gene match: 6. The germline CDR1 and CDR2 sequences are SGHKS and YYEKEE (reference sequence). CDR3 protein: CASSLGTGDGYGYTF. The CDR3 DNA reads TGTGCCAGCAGCTTAGGGACAGGGGATGGTTATGGCTACACCTTC.

V is TRBV5-1 and J is TRBJ2-5; perhaps TRBD2 as D (5 bases). The germline V and J ends were trimmed by 1 base and 4 bases, with 11 bases remaining between them. The CDR3 is 14 residues long. Germline CDR1 SGHRS, CDR2 YFSETQ. The CDR3: CASSLTASRETQYF. The CDR3 coding sequence is TGCGCCAGCAGCTTGACGGCTAGCAGAGAGACCCAGTACTTC.

The gene calls are TRBV5-1 and TRBJ1-1; unclear D gene. There are 15 residues in the CDR3. Between the trimmed V and J ends, which lost 3 bases and 1 base, there was a span of 13 bases. In germline, CDR1 is SGHRS, CDR2 YFSETQ. CDR3 sequence (DNA): TGCGCCAGCAGCTCCGTCCCTGTTTCGAACACTGAAGCTTTCTTT. This gives the protein CASSSVPVSNTEAFF.

The chain recombines TRBV11-2 with TRBJ1-2, with 7 positions matching TRBD1. The CDR3 loop spans 12 amino acids. Germline V gene sequence: CDR1 SGHAT, CDR2 FQNNGV. V dropped 6 bases and J dropped 7; count of bases not matched to a gene: 5. This CDR3 reads CASSEGAFGYTF. The CDR3 nucleotides read TGTGCCAGCAGTGAGGGGGCTTTTGGCTACACCTTC.

The chain combines TRBV24-1 with TRBJ2-4; 11 bases are a match to TRBD1. Trimming removed 4 bases from V and 0 bases from J; junction bases left unmatched: 10. The CDR3 length is 19 residues. Per the germline V gene, CDR1 is KGHDR and CDR2 is SFDVKD. CDR3 residues: CATSDPDRGRFSAKNIQYF. CDR3 coding DNA: TGTGCCACCAGTGACCCGGACAGGGGGCGATTTTCAGCCAAAAACATTCAGTACTTC.

The chain has TRBV9 and TRBJ2-3; 10 bases fit TRBD2. This CDR3 is 15 amino acids long. Germline V gives CDR1 SGDLS, CDR2 YYNGEE. V was clipped by 1 base and J by 3 bases; unmatched bases: 2. The CDR3 DNA is TGTGCCAGCAGCGTATCACTAGCGGGAACAGATACGCAGTATTTT. Its translation: CASSVSLAGTDTQYF.

V is TRBV11-2 and J is TRBJ2-6; the D gene is possibly TRBD1 (7 bases). The germline V gene encodes CDR1 SGHAT and CDR2 FQNNGV. Trimming removed 1 base from V and 2 bases from J, with 12 bases in between. The CDR3 sequence is 17 residues long. The CDR3 sequence: CASSLVPGGTGANVLTF. CDR3 DNA sequence: TGTGCCAGCAGCTTAGTTCCAGGGGGGACTGGGGCCAACGTCCTGACTTTC.

V and J are TRBV7-3 and TRBJ2-3, with 16 bases lining up with TRBD2. Germline CDR1 reads SGHTA; CDR2 reads FQGTGA. The trim removed 5 bases at V and 6 bases at J, leaving 5 bases unmatched. This CDR3 has 16 residues. The CDR3 nucleotides are TGTGCCAGCAGCCCGGGACTAGCGGGGGGGCAGGATACGCAGTATTTT. This sequence encodes CASSPGLAGGQDTQYF.

The chain joins TRBV5-5 to TRBJ1-6; D is uncertain. Germline CDR1 is SGHKS and CDR2 is YYEKEE (reference sequence). V lost 0 bases, J lost 9 bases, and 7 bases lay in between. The CDR3 is 13 amino acids. CDR3 coding DNA: TGTGCCAGCAGCTTGGGGCCGGGTTCACCCCTCCACTTT. As protein: CASSLGPGSPLHF.